A selection of T cell receptor beta chains follows, all from one sample in a study of beta chain features in type 1 diabetes. TCRdb keeps only in-frame clones here, not all; method: immunoSEQ multiplex PCR. The sample records over 120,000 clones, just over 9% being singletons. The sequencing input was central memory CD4+ T cells from blood. The source is a young man in good health. Each CDR3 is given with its conserved first and last residue. A D gene is named only where the DNA matches it firmly. Where a row states a size, it is once, few, many or the class of an expanded clone; other rows omit it.

D gene	J gene	V gene	clone size	CDR3 protein	CDR3 DNA
TRBD2	TRBJ2-1	TRBV4-3	few	CASSSRSGGSSYNEQFF	TGCGCCAGCAGTTCCCGAAGCGGGGGGAGCTCCTACAATGAGCAGTTCTTC
TRBD2	TRBJ2-3	TRBV4-3	many	CASSQRSSGGTDTQYF	TGCGCCAGCAGCCAACGTTCTAGCGGGGGCACAGATACGCAGTATTTT
TRBD2	TRBJ2-7	TRBV6-5	few	CASRGTSTVYEQYF	TGTGCCAGCAGGGGGACTAGTACGGTCTACGAGCAGTACTTC
TRBD1	TRBJ2-7	TRBV6-5	few	CASRHDRGAYEQYF	TGTGCCAGCAGACACGACAGGGGGGCCTACGAGCAGTACTTC
NA	TRBJ1-2	TRBV6-5	few	CASSYSTGNYGYTF	TGTGCCAGCAGTTACTCCACAGGAAACTATGGCTACACCTTC
TRBD1	TRBJ1-6	TRBV5-1	NA	CASSPDRESSPLHF	TGCGCCAGCAGCCCGGACAGGGAGAGTTCACCCCTCCACTTT
TRBD1	TRBJ1-5	TRBV6-1	few	CASRTGQANQPQHF	TGTGCCAGCCGGACAGGGCAGGCCAATCAGCCCCAGCATTTT
NA	TRBJ2-5	TRBV2	NA	CASSLGEARETQYF	TGTGCCAGCAGTTTGGGGGAGGCGAGAGAGACCCAGTACTTC
TRBD1	TRBJ2-1	TRBV9	NA	CASSVVGRQGYNEQFF	TGTGCCAGCAGCGTAGTAGGAAGACAGGGTTACAATGAGCAGTTCTTC
TRBD1	TRBJ2-7	TRBV28	NA	CASTGQGFEREQYF	TGTGCCAGCACCGGACAGGGCTTTGAACGCGAGCAGTACTTC
NA	TRBJ2-1	TRBV7-9	NA	CASSLVVMQGSVRNEQFF	TGTGCCAGCAGCCTCGTTGTTATGCAGGGGAGCGTCAGGAATGAGCAGTTCTTC
TRBD1	TRBJ2-7	TRBV7-9	few	CASSGTGAVSYEQYF	TGTGCCAGCAGCGGTACAGGGGCCGTCTCCTACGAGCAGTACTTC
TRBD2	TRBJ2-3	TRBV19	few	CASSLSGAADTQYF	TGTGCCAGTAGCCTTAGCGGGGCGGCAGATACGCAGTATTTT
TRBD1	TRBJ2-5	TRBV7-9	few	CASTIYGTGERATETQYF	TGTGCCAGCACCATATACGGGACAGGGGAGAGGGCAACAGAGACCCAGTACTTC
TRBD2	TRBJ2-5	TRBV5-1	few	CASSLEVAGLKETQYF	TGCGCCAGCAGCTTGGAGGTAGCGGGGCTCAAAGAGACCCAGTACTTC
TRBD1	TRBJ1-1	TRBV29-1	few	CSVTGGGVNTEAFF	TGCAGCGTGACAGGGGGCGGCGTGAACACTGAAGCTTTCTTT
NA	TRBJ2-7	TRBV6-1	few	CASSEFVASGVYEQYF	TGTGCCAGCAGTGAATTTGTTGCTTCGGGGGTATACGAGCAGTACTTC
NA	TRBJ2-4	TRBV11-2	NA	CASSVVAARNIQYF	TGTGCCAGCAGCGTTGTGGCGGCGCGAAACATTCAGTACTTC
NA	TRBJ1-1	TRBV6-6	NA	CASSSLDTKTEAFF	TGTGCCAGCAGTTCGCTGGACACAAAAACTGAAGCTTTCTTT
TRBD1	TRBJ2-7	TRBV5-4	few	CASSARQGVLLPEQYF	TGTGCCAGCAGCGCCAGACAGGGGGTTCTCCTTCCTGAGCAGTACTTC
NA	TRBJ2-3	TRBV27	NA	CASSFNTDTQYF	TGTGCCAGCAGTTTTAACACAGATACGCAGTATTTT
TRBD2	TRBJ2-3	TRBV18	NA	CASSLTSGGTDTQYF	TGTGCCAGCTCACTGACTAGCGGGGGGACAGATACGCAGTATTTT
NA	TRBJ2-2	TRBV5-1	NA	CASSPQGSGELFF	TGCGCCAGCAGCCCCCAGGGATCCGGGGAGCTGTTTTTT
NA	TRBJ2-3	TRBV1	few	CTSSQALRAGPSTDTQYF	TGCACCAGCAGCCAAGCCCTTAGAGCGGGGCCAAGCACAGATACGCAGTATTTT
NA	TRBJ1-6	TRBV7-2	few	CASSPDRQSPLHF	TGTGCCAGCAGCCCTGACAGGCAATCACCCCTCCACTTT
NA	TRBJ2-1	TRBV19	NA	CASSMAFYNEQFF	TGTGCCAGTAGTATGGCATTTTACAATGAGCAGTTCTTC
TRBD2	TRBJ2-1	TRBV19	NA	CASKSAGVAIYDEQFF	TGTGCCAGTAAGTCCGCGGGGGTGGCAATATACGATGAGCAGTTCTTC
NA	TRBJ2-5	TRBV5-4	many	CASSLKGGAETQYF	TGTGCCAGCAGCTTGAAGGGAGGCGCAGAGACCCAGTACTTC
TRBD2	TRBJ2-4	TRBV11-2	NA	CASSLGAGGLRNIQYF	TGTGCCAGCAGCTTGGGAGCGGGGGGGCTTCGGAACATTCAGTACTTC
NA	TRBJ2-1	TRBV7-3	NA	CASSLKLPSYNEQFF	TGTGCCAGCAGCTTAAAGCTACCCTCCTACAATGAGCAGTTCTTC
NA	TRBJ2-5	TRBV5-4	NA	CASSFNRETQYF	TGTGCCAGCAGCTTTAATCGGGAGACCCAGTACTTC
TRBD1	TRBJ2-7	TRBV7-2	few	CASSPYRGTYEQYF	TGTGCCAGCAGCCCATACAGGGGGACCTACGAGCAGTACTTC
TRBD1	TRBJ2-1	TRBV4-1	NA	CASRPGAGGADEQFF	TGCGCCAGCAGGCCCGGCGCAGGGGGCGCGGATGAGCAGTTCTTC
NA	TRBJ2-2	TRBV5-1	few	CASRRQSPITGELFF	TGCGCCAGCAGACGACAGAGCCCCATCACCGGGGAGCTGTTTTTT
TRBD1	TRBJ2-5	TRBV2	few	CASSGDRVETQYF	TGTGCCAGCAGTGGAGACAGGGTTGAGACCCAGTACTTC
TRBD2	TRBJ2-1	TRBV10-2	NA	CASSRTSGGAREQFF	TGCGCCAGCAGCCGGACTAGCGGGGGGGCCCGGGAGCAGTTCTTC
TRBD2	TRBJ2-2	TRBV7-2	few	CASSLGAGGRGGELFF	TGTGCCAGCAGCTTAGGCGCGGGGGGGCGAGGCGGGGAGCTGTTTTTT
TRBD1	TRBJ1-4	TRBV5-4	NA	CASSSWTGESNEKLFF	TGTGCCAGCAGCTCTTGGACAGGGGAATCTAATGAAAAACTGTTTTTT
TRBD1	TRBJ2-5	TRBV11-2	few	CASSLFAQGQETQYF	TGTGCCAGCAGCTTATTTGCACAGGGGCAAGAGACCCAGTACTTC
NA	TRBJ1-1	TRBV5-6	few	CASSGPTGSTEAFF	TGTGCCAGCAGCGGACCAACAGGGTCCACTGAAGCTTTCTTT
NA	TRBJ2-2	TRBV5-1	NA	CASSLSAYTGELFF	TGCGCCAGCAGCTTGTCTGCGTACACCGGGGAGCTGTTTTTT
NA	TRBJ1-5	TRBV5-4	once	CASSEVPGSNQPQHF	TGTGCCAGCAGCGAGGTGCCGGGGAGCAATCAGCCCCAGCATTTT
NA	TRBJ2-2	TRBV6-5	few	CASNTGLTGELFF	TGTGCCAGCAATACAGGGTTAACCGGGGAGCTGTTTTTT
NA	TRBJ2-4	TRBV11-3	NA	CASSYTGDRENIQYF	TGTGCCAGCAGCTATACGGGAGACAGAGAAAACATTCAGTACTTC
NA	TRBJ1-6	TRBV28	NA	CASRTEDFFYNSPLHF	TGTGCCAGCAGGACAGAGGATTTTTTCTATAATTCACCCCTCCACTTT
TRBD2	TRBJ2-3	TRBV5-1	few	CASSLASGGTDTQYF	TGCGCCAGCAGCTTGGCAAGCGGGGGCACAGATACGCAGTATTTT
TRBD1	TRBJ1-4	TRBV7-9	few	CASSLQGAGEKLFF	TGTGCCAGCAGCCTACAGGGGGCAGGTGAAAAACTGTTTTTT
NA	TRBJ2-5	TRBV18	NA	CASSPEAGQGPHPTQYF	TGTGCCAGCTCACCAGAGGCAGGTCAGGGTCCTCACCCGACCCAGTACTTC
NA	TRBJ2-3	TRBV25-1	few	CASSELASGTDTQYF	TGTGCCAGCAGTGAATTGGCTAGCGGCACAGATACGCAGTATTTT
NA	TRBJ2-2	TRBV7-8	few	CASSLEGSGGELFF	TGTGCCAGCAGCTTAGAGGGTAGCGGCGGGGAGCTGTTTTTT
TRBD2	TRBJ2-1	TRBV29-1	many	CSTGPRRGGRYEQFF	TGCAGCACTGGCCCTCGGCGGGGGGGCAGGTATGAGCAGTTCTTC
NA	TRBJ2-7	TRBV29-1	many	CSVLGTSYEQYF	TGCAGCGTGCTCGGGACATCCTACGAGCAGTACTTC